Listed here are 23 T cell receptor beta chains from one sample, sequenced in a study of OX40 agonist ivuxolimab in advanced cancers. To prepare the library, the immunoSEQ multiplex PCR assay was applied. TCRdb took over this immuneACCESS table, retaining in-frame rearrangements with V and J assigned. Such tables are incomplete; in checked studies, under half of the missing clones stem from an unresolved V gene, and the remainder is unexplained. The sample includes about 150,000 clones, with 90% to 95% observed a single time. The ten largest clones capture under 0.4% of the sample. The sample in question was CD4+ or CD8+ T cells sorted from blood, obtained in a trial of the OX40 agonist ivuxolimab. The receptors were gathered from an adult with an advanced solid tumor such as melanoma, head and neck, liver or kidney cancer.

This clone has a handful of counts. This chain connects TRBV10-3 to TRBJ1-2; no clear D. From germline, CDR1 is ENHRY and CDR2 SYGVKD. Trimming removed 8 bases from V and 1 base from J, with 8 bases in between. The CDR3 runs 12 residues. CDR3 nucleotides: TGTGCCATCTTTGACCTTAACTATGGCTACACCTTC. Translating gives CAIFDLNYGYTF.

This clone appeared a few times. The rearrangement joins TRBV12-2 to TRBJ2-3; TRBD1 is the table's D call and was not checked against the DNA. TRBV12-2 is noted as a pseudogene. This CDR3 contains 15 residues. This CDR3 reads CASRWGQGEADTQYF. The CDR3 coding sequence is TGTGCAAGTCGCTGGGGGCAGGGGGAGGCAGATACGCAGTATTTT.

This clone was observed once. The rearrangement uses TRBV25-1 and TRBJ1-2, with 8 bases identical to TRBD1. Trimming at V came to 3 bases and at J to 4 bases, leaving 13 bases not matched to a gene. This CDR3 has 17 residues. From germline, CDR1 is MGHDK and CDR2 SYGVNS. CDR3 DNA: TGTGCCAGCAGTGAGCCCGGAGGGCAGGGGGCCGGCTATGGCTACACCTTC. It encodes CASSEPGGQGAGYGYTF.

This sequence joins TRBV5-1 and TRBJ1-1, with D hard to call. This CDR3 spans 16 amino acids. Trimming shortened V by 1 base and J by 0 bases, and 13 bases separated the two germline ends. Germline V gives CDR1 SGHRS, CDR2 YFSETQ. The chain's CDR3 is CASSLTLGGMNTEAFF. CDR3 nucleotide sequence: TGCGCCAGCAGCTTGACCCTCGGAGGTATGAACACTGAAGCTTTCTTT.

The chain links TRBV7-9 to TRBJ2-7; D may be TRBD1 (5 bases). The CDR3 sequence is 15 residues long. Trimming cost V 5 bases and J 5 bases, with 19 bases left between them. Germline assignment: CDR1 SEHNR and CDR2 FQNEAQ (reference sequence). In nucleotides, the CDR3 is TGTGCCAGCAGCCCTGGAGCAGGGTCCGTCCACGAGCAGTACTTC. Its translation is CASSPGAGSVHEQYF. Combining the CDR3 with reference TRBV7-9 and TRBJ2-7 gives the whole variable domain DTGVSQNPRHKITKRGQNVTFRCDPISEHNRLYWYRQTLGQGPEFLTYFQNEAQLEKSRLLSDRFSAERPKGSFSTLEIQRTEQGDSAMYLCASSPGAGSVHEQYFGPGTRLTVT.

The chain links TRBV29-1 to TRBJ2-2, with 7 positions matching TRBD1. CDR3 length: 16 residues. Germline CDR1 SQVTM, CDR2 ANQGSEA. V was pared by 3 bases and J by 0 bases, with 7 bases of the junction left unmatched. CDR3 nucleotide sequence: TGCAGCGTTGAGGCAGGGGGAGCCACGAACACCGGGGAGCTGTTTTTT. It translates to CSVEAGGATNTGELFF.

This chain uses TRBV7-2 with TRBJ2-1, with D maybe TRBD1 (8 bases). The CDR3 extends over 15 amino acids. Per the germline V gene, CDR1 is SGHTA and CDR2 is FQGNSA. The V gene lost 4 bases and the J gene lost 5 bases, with 15 bases spanning the gap. The CDR3 region is CASSSGGLADNEQFF. The CDR3 DNA sequence: TGTGCCAGCAGCTCAGGGGGCCTAGCGGACAATGAGCAGTTCTTC.

The J gene is TRBJ1-6, the V gene TRBV5-1, with TRBD1 as a possible D gene (5 bases). This CDR3 is built from 16 residues. CDR1 SGHRS and CDR2 YFSETQ come from the germline V gene. Between the trimmed V and J ends, which lost 0 bases and 0 bases, there was a span of 7 bases. CDR3 in DNA: TGCGCCAGCAGCTTGGCCGGGGGCTCCTATAATTCACCCCTCCACTTT. Its protein product is CASSLAGGSYNSPLHF.

The rearrangement joins TRBV9 to TRBJ2-7; 11 bases are a match to TRBD2. In germline, CDR1 is SGDLS, CDR2 YYNGEE. The CDR3 totals 15 residues. Trimming removed 4 bases from V and 5 bases from J; junction bases left unmatched: 8. The CDR3 sequence: CASSLRLAGYDEQYF. CDR3 DNA: TGTGCCAGCAGCTTGAGACTAGCGGGATACGACGAGCAGTACTTC. The entire variable domain, with the rest obtained from reference TRBV9 and TRBJ2-7, is as follows: DSGVTQTPKHLITATGQRVTLRCSPRSGDLSVYWYQQSLDQGLQFLIQYYNGEERAKGNILERFSAQQFPDLHSELNLSSLELGDSALYFCASSLRLAGYDEQYFGPGTRLTVT.

V gene TRBV9 combines with J gene TRBJ2-5; D unresolved. The CDR3 covers 14 residues. The germline gives CDR1 SGDLS, CDR2 YYNGEE. With 0 bases removed from V and 5 bases from J, the gap between germline ends came to 11 bases. The CDR3 coding sequence is TGTGCCAGCAGCGTAGGGGTAGGGCAGGAGACCCAGTACTTC. Translating gives CASSVGVGQETQYF.

The CDR3 loop reads CASSPRETQYF. Written as DNA, the CDR3 is TGTGCCAGCAGCCCACGTGAGACCCAGTACTTC. The genes are TRBV7-2 and TRBJ2-5, with D uncertain. V was shortened by 5 bases and J by 5 bases, with 6 bases between the two germline ends. The CDR3 spans 11 residues. CDR1 is SGHTA, CDR2 FQGNSA, per germline.

This chain connects TRBV6-1 to TRBJ1-6; TRBD1 is a possible D gene (5 bases). V was pared by 6 bases and J by 7 bases, with 10 bases between. The length of the CDR3 is 13 residues. Germline lookup yields CDR1 MNHNS and CDR2 SASEGT. The CDR3: CASRDTNNSPLHF. Written as DNA, the CDR3 is TGTGCCAGCAGGGACACCAACAATTCACCCCTCCACTTT.

The chain carries TRBV2 and TRBJ2-5; 8 nucleotides line up with TRBD1. J was trimmed by 1 base and V by 6 bases; bases with no gene match: 1. Germline CDR1 and CDR2: SNHLY and FYNNEI. The CDR3 is 13 amino acids. This CDR3 reads CASSRGLQETQYF. The CDR3 bases are TGTGCCAGCAGCAGGGGGCTCCAAGAGACCCAGTACTTC.

This clone appeared once. The chain couples TRBV5-1 to TRBJ2-7; 8 nucleotides agree with TRBD2. This CDR3 comprises 16 residues. Germline V gene sequence: CDR1 SGHRS, CDR2 YFSETQ. After removal of 1 base from V and 3 bases from J, the junction contained 9 bases not matched to a gene. The CDR3 here is CASSLSASGGFYEQYF. DNA for the CDR3: TGCGCCAGCAGCTTGTCGGCGAGCGGGGGCTTCTACGAGCAGTACTTC.

This chain joins TRBV19 and TRBJ1-3, with D possibly matching TRBD1 (5 bases). This CDR3 is built from 15 residues. Germline-derived CDR1 and CDR2 are LNHDA and SQIVND (reference sequence). Trimming removed 5 bases from V and 0 bases from J, with 11 bases in between. CDR3 bases: TGTGCCAGTAGTCGGGGGTTTTACTCTGGAAACACCATATATTTT. The encoded protein is CASSRGFYSGNTIYF.

The J gene is TRBJ2-1, the V gene TRBV28; maybe TRBD2 (6 bases). The CDR3 length is 15 residues. From germline, CDR1 is MDHEN and CDR2 SYDVKM. V was pared by 6 bases and J by 10 bases, with 22 bases between. The CDR3 DNA reads as TGTGCCAGCAGCCTACCGTTTCGCGGGACCCGGGAGCAGTTCTTC. It specifies CASSLPFRGTREQFF.

The rearrangement links TRBV6-1 to TRBJ1-2, with a weak D call TRBD1 (5 bases). With 1 base removed from V and 8 bases from J, the gap between germline ends came to 11 bases. CDR3 length: 13 residues. Germline CDR1 and CDR2: MNHNS and SASEGT. The CDR3 DNA reads TGTGCCAGCAGTGAAGGACAGATTCGAGGCTACACCTTC. This gives the protein CASSEGQIRGYTF.

Regarding this clone: Other DNA variants within this sample encode the same CDR3. The chain has TRBV7-9 and TRBJ1-1; 9 bases are shared with TRBD1. J gave up 4 bases and V 5 bases, and 5 bases lay outside the gene matches. Germline-derived CDR1 and CDR2 are SEHNR and FQNEAQ (reference sequence). This CDR3 has 14 amino acids. The CDR3 reads CASSPQGAGTEAFF. The CDR3 DNA follows: TGTGCCAGCAGCCCACAGGGGGCGGGCACTGAAGCTTTCTTT.

J is TRBJ2-2 and V is TRBV5-1; tentative D call: TRBD2 (5 bases). Deletions cut 5 bases from V and 7 bases from J, with 15 bases between. Germline CDR1 reads SGHRS; CDR2 reads YFSETQ. This CDR3 comprises 14 residues. Here the CDR3 reads CASREGRFDGELFF. DNA for the CDR3: TGCGCCAGCAGAGAGGGCCGGTTTGACGGGGAGCTGTTTTTT.

The V gene is TRBV5-1, the J gene TRBJ2-5; no clear D. The ends were cut back, 4 bases at V and 0 bases at J, with 7 bases in the middle. Per germline, CDR1 SGHRS and CDR2 YFSETQ. This CDR3 spans 13 amino acids. The CDR3 loop is CASSRAYQETQYF. CDR3 in DNA: TGCGCCAGCAGCCGGGCGTACCAAGAGACCCAGTACTTC.

This chain links TRBV7-3 with TRBJ2-1, with 10 bases aligning to TRBD2. This CDR3 comprises 18 residues. Germline lookup yields CDR1 SGHTA and CDR2 FQGTGA. Losses at the gene ends were 0 bases for V and 1 base for J; bases not matched to a gene: 6. The chain's CDR3 is CASSLTISGRGSYNEQFF. The CDR3 nucleotides are TGTGCCAGCAGCTTAACGATAAGCGGGAGGGGGTCCTACAATGAGCAGTTCTTC.

J is TRBJ2-6 and V is TRBV18; a weak D match, TRBD1 (5 bases). The CDR3 is made up of 16 amino acids. From germline, CDR1 is KGHSH and CDR2 LQKENI. V lost 4 bases, J lost 0 bases, and 10 bases lay in between. The CDR3 reads CASSLLTVSGANVLTF. The CDR3, as DNA: TGTGCCAGCTCACTTCTGACAGTCTCTGGGGCCAACGTCCTGACTTTC.

The gene calls are TRBV19 and TRBJ2-7, with D tentatively TRBD2 (6 bases). The CDR3 is made up of 14 amino acids. Germline V gives CDR1 LNHDA, CDR2 SQIVND (reference sequence). The germline V and J ends were trimmed by 6 bases and 0 bases, with 12 bases remaining between them. CDR3 sequence (DNA): TGTGCCAGTAGGGACCCCGGGGGCTCCTACGAGCAGTACTTC. Encoded protein: CASRDPGGSYEQYF.